This TCR beta chain was documented in a study of tumor-infiltrating lymphocytes in primary liver carcinoma. Study in general: Surgical resection was the treatment these patients received for primary liver carcinoma.

This CDR3 has 15 residues. The ends were cut back, 4 bases at V and 0 bases at J, with 14 bases in the middle. Germline V gene lookup returns CDR1 SGHKS and CDR2 YYEKEE (reference sequence). A constant-region primer primed TCR beta cDNA synthesis from roughly 520 ng of total RNA. Generation of the TCR beta libraries relied on three nested multiplex PCR rounds using slightly modified ARM-PCR. TRBV1-TRBV30 forward primers and a C-beta reverse primer were used in the first two PCR rounds, which each ran for nine to ten cycles. MiXCR, applied by TCRdb to the multiplex PCR reads, yields one record per CDR3 protein. Among about 330,000 distinct CDR3 sequences listed, about 61% were seen once. Concerning this clonotype: The antigen remains undetermined.

Blood RNA originated from unsorted whole blood, with germline DNA additionally extracted. Study results and caveats: Tumors reached a significantly greater top-250-clone fraction than blood did (p = 0.039).

The sample taken for sequencing was peripheral blood. This chain joins TRBV5-5 and TRBJ2-7; a possible D gene is TRBD2 (6 bases). The origin of this receptor is a man aged 40-50 years with primary liver carcinoma and hepatitis B virus infection. DNA for the CDR3: TGTGCCAGCAGCCAATCTAGCGACTACTCCTACGAGCAGTACTTC. Translation: CASSQSSDYSYEQYF.